The 15 T cell receptor beta chains in this list originate from one sample, sequenced in a study of blood T cell repertoires in COVID-19. Some clones are missing from TCRdb's copy, which holds only in-frame ones; the method was immunoSEQ multiplex PCR. This table holds 200,000 to 250,000 clones, almost 85% found once. The sequenced sample was peripheral blood. These receptor sequences come from a man in his fifties or sixties with COVID-19, enrolled during active disease.

This clone was seen more than once but under ten times. This chain joins TRBV7-2 and TRBJ2-1; TRBD2 matches at 12 bases. Per the germline V gene, CDR1 is SGHTA and CDR2 is FQGNSA. This CDR3 is built from 15 residues. J was trimmed by 9 bases and V by 7 bases; bases with no gene match: 10. The DNA of the CDR3 is TGTGCCAGCATAGGTCCTAGCGGGGGGGCGAGTGAGCAGTTCTTC. Protein product: CASIGPSGGASEQFF.

The chain uses TRBV3-1 (or the pseudogene TRBV3-2) and TRBJ2-1; 9 nucleotides match TRBD2. V shed 3 bases, J shed 0 bases, and the junction held 12 bases outside the gene matches. The germline gives CDR1 LGHDT, CDR2 YNNKEL (reference sequence). The length of the CDR3 is 19 residues. The CDR3 nucleotides read TGTGCCAGCAGCCATGGTAGCGGGGGAGTTTCGTCCTCCTACAATGAGCAGTTCTTC. The encoded protein is CASSHGSGGVSSSYNEQFF.

This sequence joins TRBV3-1 (or the pseudogene TRBV3-2) and TRBJ2-2, with D unresolved. Germline V CDR1 and CDR2: LGHDT, YNNKEL (reference sequence). Trimming left V 2 bases short and J 2 bases short, with 6 bases between. This CDR3 is built from 14 residues. This CDR3 is CASSQQSNTGELFF. The CDR3 DNA follows: TGTGCCAGCAGCCAACAGTCCAACACCGGGGAGCTGTTTTTT.

The CDR3 nucleotides are TGTGCCAGCAGCTTAGAGGCGGGGCCTACCTACGAGCAGTACTTC. It encodes CASSLEAGPTYEQYF. The rearrangement uses TRBV11-2 and TRBJ2-7, with a possible D match to TRBD2 (6 bases). CDR1 is SGHAT and CDR2 is FQNNGV in the germline V gene. CDR3 length equals 15 residues. V was trimmed by 0 bases and J by 2 bases, leaving 11 bases between them.

The chain has TRBV18 and TRBJ2-1; a possible D gene is TRBD2 (7 bases). The V gene lost 4 bases and the J gene lost 0 bases, with 13 bases spanning the gap. Looked up from germline, CDR1 is KGHSH and CDR2 is LQKENI. The CDR3 length is 16 residues. CDR3 nucleotide sequence: TGTGCCAGCTCACGAGGGGGGGCGAGCTCCTACAATGAGCAGTTCTTC. This codes for CASSRGGASSYNEQFF.

The chain couples TRBV6-5 to TRBJ1-1; TRBD1 might be the D (6 bases). Trimming took off 6 bases at V and 0 bases at J, with 11 bases between the two ends. The CDR3 runs 14 residues. The germline V gene encodes CDR1 MNHEY and CDR2 SVGAGI. The CDR3 protein is CASRTDRLNTEAFF. The CDR3 bases are TGTGCCAGCAGAACGGACAGATTGAACACTGAAGCTTTCTTT.

This chain uses TRBV7-2 with TRBJ2-7; the match to TRBD1 covers 7 bases. J lost 3 bases, V lost 0 bases, and 5 bases had no gene match. The length of the CDR3 is 15 residues. Germline assignment: CDR1 SGHTA and CDR2 FQGNSA. The CDR3 nucleotides are TGTGCCAGCAGCTTAGCGGTGGGGACAGTCTACGAGCAGTACTTC. This encodes CASSLAVGTVYEQYF. Looking up the rest from reference TRBV7-2 and TRBJ2-7 gives the full variable domain: GAGVSQSPSNKVTEKGKDVELRCDPISGHTALYWYRQSLGQGLEFLIYFQGNSAPDKSGLPSDRFSAERTGGSVSTLTIQRTQQEDSAVYLCASSLAVGTVYEQYFGPGTRLTVT.

This sequence joins TRBV3-1 (or the pseudogene TRBV3-2) and TRBJ1-1; D not certain. Trimming removed 0 bases from V and 1 base from J, with 6 bases in between. This CDR3 spans 14 amino acids. The germline gives CDR1 LGHDT, CDR2 YNNKEL (reference sequence). CDR3 sequence reads: CASSQESRNTEAFF. In nucleotides, the CDR3 is TGTGCCAGCAGCCAAGAAAGCCGGAACACTGAAGCTTTCTTT.

The chain joins TRBV7-9 to TRBJ2-2; 8 nucleotides line up with TRBD1. The CDR3 has 16 residues. Germline-derived CDR1 and CDR2 are SEHNR and FQNEAQ (reference sequence). V trimming: 7 bases; J trimming: 1 base; junction bases outside the gene matches: 8. CDR3 protein: CASTPYGTGNTGELFF. Written as DNA, the CDR3 is TGTGCCAGCACTCCGTACGGGACAGGGAACACCGGGGAGCTGTTTTTT.

The V call is TRBV2, the J call TRBJ2-5, with 9 bases identical to TRBD1. CDR1 SNHLY and CDR2 FYNNEI come from the germline V gene. CDR3 length: 14 amino acids. Germline trimming cut 5 bases from V and 4 bases from J; bases unmatched to any gene: 5. Written as DNA, the CDR3 is TGTGCCAGCAGTACACAGGGGGCGGGAGAGACCCAGTACTTC. Protein sequence: CASSTQGAGETQYF.

The rearrangement joins TRBV10-3 to TRBJ1-2; D unclear. Germline CDR1 reads ENHRY; CDR2 reads SYGVKD. The V end lost 3 bases, the J end lost 7 bases, and 9 bases lay between the germline ends. The CDR3 loop spans 12 amino acids. The CDR3 region is CAISEPRGGYTF. The CDR3 DNA sequence: TGTGCCATCAGTGAACCTCGGGGTGGCTACACCTTC.

This rearrangement joins TRBV4-1 to TRBJ2-5; 7 positions agree with TRBD1. Germline values: CDR1 MGHRA, CDR2 YSYEKL. The V segment lost 4 bases and the J segment 3 bases; nucleotides outside the gene matches: 5. The CDR3 is 14 amino acids. CDR3 loop: CASSPTGLEETQYF. As DNA, the CDR3 is TGCGCCAGCAGCCCGACAGGGCTTGAAGAGACCCAGTACTTC.

Worth noting for this clone: At one end the junction does not follow the germline gene, possibly because of a read error. The chain is built from TRBV6-2 or TRBV6-3 and TRBJ2-7, with D possibly matching TRBD1 (5 bases). Germline values: CDR1 MNHEY, CDR2 SVGEGT. The CDR3 runs 13 residues. The CDR3 DNA sequence: TGTGCCAGCAGTTCCGTGGACACTTACGCGCAGTACTTC. Translating it yields CASSSVDTYAQYF.

The chain has TRBV7-3 and TRBJ2-7; 14 nucleotides align to TRBD2. Germline V lookup: CDR1 SGHTA, CDR2 FQGTGA. With 5 bases clipped from V and 7 bases from J, the junction kept 7 bases outside the gene matches. The CDR3 consists of 15 residues. DNA for the CDR3: TGTGCCAGCAGCGTTACCGGGACTAGCGGGAGTGAGCAGTACTTC. It encodes CASSVTGTSGSEQYF.

The V gene is TRBV7-8, the J gene TRBJ1-1; 10 bases fit TRBD1. The CDR3 runs to 13 residues. From germline, CDR1 is SGHVS and CDR2 FQNEAQ. Germline trimming cut 4 bases from V and 4 bases from J; bases unmatched to any gene: 0. This CDR3 reads CASSWDRGTEAFF. The CDR3 DNA sequence: TGTGCCAGCAGCTGGGACAGGGGCACTGAAGCTTTCTTT.